This T cell receptor (beta chain) was sequenced for a study of Ad26.COV2.S vaccination and SARS-CoV-2 variants. Study-level background: The donor was enrolled in the Ad26.COV2.S arm of the COV1001 trial.

Turning to this clone: Antigen: not known.

The ends were cut back, 7 bases at V and 3 bases at J, with 22 bases in the middle. The CDR3 runs to 16 residues. Per germline, CDR1 SQVTM and CDR2 ANQGSEA. Findings and caveats of the study: Comparable non-spike TCR breadth was observed in vaccine and placebo recipients. Reported findings describe substantial breadth in spike-specific CD8+ and CD4+ T cell responses following vaccination. Vaccine recipients had higher spike-specific TCR breadth than placebo recipients.

Treatment described: roughly 20 received Ad26.COV2.S at low or high dose, single or two shots; several received placebo; per-sample allocation not given. The study sampled participants on day 63 after the first vaccine or placebo injection. Sequenced by immunoSEQ multiplex PCR; TCRdb stores in-frame clones only, minus some. Of approximately 300,000 clones in the sample, about 86% are singletons; the top ten hold roughly 2.1%. Material: peripheral blood, obtained in a trial of Ad26.COV2.S vaccine versus placebo. The TCR originated in a person between 18 and 65 years old who received the Ad26.COV2.S COVID-19 vaccine or a placebo. This rearrangement joins TRBV29-1 to TRBJ2-4, with D perhaps given as TRBD1 or TRBD2 (5 bases each). The CDR3 is CSARGPRASGKNIQYF. CDR3 in DNA: TGCAGCGCCCGGGGACCTCGTGCTAGTGGCAAAAACATTCAGTACTTC.